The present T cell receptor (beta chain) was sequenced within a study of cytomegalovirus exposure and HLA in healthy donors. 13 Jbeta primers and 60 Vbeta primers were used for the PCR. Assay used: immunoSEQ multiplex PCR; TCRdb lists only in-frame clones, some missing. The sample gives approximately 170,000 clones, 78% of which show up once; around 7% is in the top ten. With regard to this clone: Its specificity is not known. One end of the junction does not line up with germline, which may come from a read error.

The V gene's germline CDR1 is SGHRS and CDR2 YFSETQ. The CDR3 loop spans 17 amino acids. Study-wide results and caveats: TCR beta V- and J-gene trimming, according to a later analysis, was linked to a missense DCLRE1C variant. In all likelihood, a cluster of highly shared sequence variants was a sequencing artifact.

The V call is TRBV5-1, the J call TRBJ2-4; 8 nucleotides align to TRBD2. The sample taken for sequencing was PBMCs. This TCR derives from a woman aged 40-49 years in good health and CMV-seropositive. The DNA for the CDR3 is TGCGCCAGCAGCCCCTCCGCCGGGGGGGCGGGCAAAAACAGTCAGTACTTC. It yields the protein CASSPSAGGAGKNSQYF.